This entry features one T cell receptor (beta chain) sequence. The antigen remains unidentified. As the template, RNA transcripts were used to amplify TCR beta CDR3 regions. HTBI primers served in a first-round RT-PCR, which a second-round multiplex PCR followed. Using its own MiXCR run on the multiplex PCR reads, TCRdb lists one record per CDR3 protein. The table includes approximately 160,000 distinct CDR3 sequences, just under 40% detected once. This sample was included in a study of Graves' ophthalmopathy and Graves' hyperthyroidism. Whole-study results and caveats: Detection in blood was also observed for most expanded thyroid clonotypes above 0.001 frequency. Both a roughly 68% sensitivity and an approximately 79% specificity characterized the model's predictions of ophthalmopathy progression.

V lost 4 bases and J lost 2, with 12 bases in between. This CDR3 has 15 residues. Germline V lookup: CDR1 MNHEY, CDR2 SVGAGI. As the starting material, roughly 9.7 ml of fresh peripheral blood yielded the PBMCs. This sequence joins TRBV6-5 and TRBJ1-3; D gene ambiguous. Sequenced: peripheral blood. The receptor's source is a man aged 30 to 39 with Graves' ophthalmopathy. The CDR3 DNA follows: TGTGCCAGCAGTTCGTGGAAGGTGGCTGGAAACACCATATATTTT. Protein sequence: CASSSWKVAGNTIYF.